The clone carrying this TCR beta chain showed up just once. Antigen: not known. At one boundary the junction diverges from the germline segment, which might be a read error. The TCR beta cDNA libraries carried unique molecular identifiers. T cells numbering about 1 to 10 million gave rise to about 540,000 cDNA molecules. From the PCR reads, TCRdb called clonotypes with MiXCR, one entry per CDR3 protein. Counted here are 170,000 or so distinct CDR3 sequences, 30% occurring once; the ten biggest clones make up approximately 1.5%. The sample is drawn from a study of post-analysis software for immune sequencing data. Across the study: Secondary progressive, relapsing-remitting and progressive-relapsing multiple sclerosis were among the included disease courses.

This CDR3 is built from 15 residues. CDR1 KGHSH and CDR2 LQKENI come from the germline V gene. General observations from the study: The five TRBV segments detected at higher frequency in patients than in controls included TRBV5-6, TRBV5-1 and TRBV20-1.

The clonotype was recovered from a girl aged 5-17 years with multiple sclerosis. Sequencing was performed on blood. This chain uses TRBV18 with TRBJ1-2, with 7 bases that match TRBD1. CDR3 amino acids: CASSPATGSNYGYIF. CDR3 coding DNA: TGTGCCAGCTCACCGGCGACAGGGTCTAACTATGGCTACATCTTC. Based on the CDR3 plus reference TRBV18 and TRBJ1-2, the full variable domain is NAGVMQNPRHLVRRRGQEARLRCSPMKGHSHVYWYRQLPEEGLKFMVYLQKENIIDESGMPKERFSAEFPKEGPSILRIQQVVRGDSAAYFCASSPATGSNYGYIFGSGTRLTVV.